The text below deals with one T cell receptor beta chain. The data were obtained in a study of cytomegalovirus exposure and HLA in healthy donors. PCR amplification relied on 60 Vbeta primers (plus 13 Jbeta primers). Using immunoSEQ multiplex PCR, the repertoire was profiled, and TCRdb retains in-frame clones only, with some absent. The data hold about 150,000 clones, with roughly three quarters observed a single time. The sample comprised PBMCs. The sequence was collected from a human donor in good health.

The DNA of the CDR3 is TGTGCCAGCAGGGGGGGACAGTCCTACGAGCAGTACTTC. It is translated as CASRGGQSYEQYF. V usage is TRBV7-9 and J usage is TRBJ2-7; tentatively, D is TRBD1 (7 bases). V was cut by 6 bases and J by 1 base, with 10 bases left in between. This CDR3 region has 13 residues. Per germline, CDR1 SEHNR and CDR2 FQNEAQ (reference sequence).